The clone carrying this T cell receptor beta chain was counted a single time. Generated by immunoSEQ multiplex PCR, the TCRdb table keeps only in-frame clones and is missing some. The sample shows 200,000 to 300,000 clones, around 92% of them seen only once. The sample originates from a study of blood T cell repertoires in COVID-19. The V end lost 4 bases, the J end lost 0 bases, and 11 bases lay between the germline ends. The CDR3 loop spans 15 amino acids. CDR1 and CDR2 (germline): SGHRS, YFSETQ. Sequencing input: peripheral blood. The rearrangement joins TRBV5-1 to TRBJ2-1; no clear D. The source of this sequence is a person aged 18 to 30 with COVID-19, enrolled during active disease. CDR3 loop: CASSIPMSSYNEQFF. The CDR3 nucleotides are TGCGCCAGCAGCATACCCATGAGCTCCTACAATGAGCAGTTCTTC.